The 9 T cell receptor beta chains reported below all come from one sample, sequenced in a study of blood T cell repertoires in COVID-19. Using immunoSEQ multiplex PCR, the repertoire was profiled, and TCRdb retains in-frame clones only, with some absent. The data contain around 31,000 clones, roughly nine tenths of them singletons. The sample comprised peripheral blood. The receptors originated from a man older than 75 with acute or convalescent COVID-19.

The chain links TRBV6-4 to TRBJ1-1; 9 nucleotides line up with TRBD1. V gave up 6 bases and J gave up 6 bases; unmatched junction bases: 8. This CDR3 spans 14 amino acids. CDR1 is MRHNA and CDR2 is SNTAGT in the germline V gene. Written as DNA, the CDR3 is TGTGCCAGCAGAACATGGACAGGGGCCCCTGAAGCTTTCTTT. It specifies CASRTWTGAPEAFF.

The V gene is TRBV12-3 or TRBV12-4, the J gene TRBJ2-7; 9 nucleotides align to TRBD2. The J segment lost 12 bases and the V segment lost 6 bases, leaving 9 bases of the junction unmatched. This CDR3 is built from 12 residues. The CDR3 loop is CASRPMGLALYF. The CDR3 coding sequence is TGTGCCAGCAGACCAATGGGACTAGCTCTGTACTTC.

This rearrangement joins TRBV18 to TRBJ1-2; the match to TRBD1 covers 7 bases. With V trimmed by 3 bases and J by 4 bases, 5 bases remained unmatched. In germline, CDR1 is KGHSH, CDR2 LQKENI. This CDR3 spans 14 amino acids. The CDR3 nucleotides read TGTGCCAGCTCACCGCCGACAGGGAGCTATGGCTACACCTTC. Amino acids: CASSPPTGSYGYTF.

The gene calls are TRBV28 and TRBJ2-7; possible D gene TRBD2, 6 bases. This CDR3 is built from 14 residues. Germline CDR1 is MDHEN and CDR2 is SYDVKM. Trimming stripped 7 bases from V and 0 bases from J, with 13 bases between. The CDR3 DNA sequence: TGTGCCAGCAATGTGGGCGGGGTCTCCTACGAGCAGTACTTC. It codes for CASNVGGVSYEQYF. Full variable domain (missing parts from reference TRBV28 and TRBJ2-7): DVKVTQSSRYLVKRTGEKVFLECVQDMDHENMFWYRQDPGLGLRLIYFSYDVKMKEKGDIPEGYSVSREKKERFSLILESASTNQTSMYLCASNVGGVSYEQYFGPGTRLTVT.

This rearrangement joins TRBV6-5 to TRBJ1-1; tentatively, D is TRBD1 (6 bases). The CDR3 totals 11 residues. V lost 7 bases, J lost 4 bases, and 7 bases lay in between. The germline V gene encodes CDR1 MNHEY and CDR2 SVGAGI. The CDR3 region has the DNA TGTGCCAGCACCAGGGGCACTGAAGCTTTCTTT. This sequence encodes CASTRGTEAFF.

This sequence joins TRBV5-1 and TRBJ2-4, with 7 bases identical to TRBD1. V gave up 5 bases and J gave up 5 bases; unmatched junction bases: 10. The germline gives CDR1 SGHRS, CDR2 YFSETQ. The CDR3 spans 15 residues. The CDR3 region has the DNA TGCGCCAGCAGTTTACAGGGGTCCATCGAAAACATTCAGTACTTC. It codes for CASSLQGSIENIQYF.

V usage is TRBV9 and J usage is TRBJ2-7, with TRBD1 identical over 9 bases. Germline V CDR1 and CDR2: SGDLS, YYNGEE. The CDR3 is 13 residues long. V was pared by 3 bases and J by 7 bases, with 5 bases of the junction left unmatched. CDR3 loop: CASSAQGAEEQYF. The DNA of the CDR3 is TGTGCCAGCAGCGCACAGGGGGCGGAGGAGCAGTACTTC.

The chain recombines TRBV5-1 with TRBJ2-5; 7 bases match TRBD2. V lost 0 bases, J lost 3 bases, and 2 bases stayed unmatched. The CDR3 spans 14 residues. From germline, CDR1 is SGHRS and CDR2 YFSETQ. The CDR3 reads CASSLVLAEETQYF. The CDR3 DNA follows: TGCGCCAGCAGCTTGGTTCTAGCGGAAGAGACCCAGTACTTC.

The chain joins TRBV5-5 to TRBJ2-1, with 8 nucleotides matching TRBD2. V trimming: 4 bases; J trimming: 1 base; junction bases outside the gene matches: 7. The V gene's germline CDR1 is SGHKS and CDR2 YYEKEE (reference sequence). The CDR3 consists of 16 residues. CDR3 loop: CASSALSGASYNEQFF. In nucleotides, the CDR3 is TGTGCCAGCAGCGCCCTTAGCGGGGCTTCCTACAATGAGCAGTTCTTC. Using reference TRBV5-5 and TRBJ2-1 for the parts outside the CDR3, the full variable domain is DAGVTQSPTHLIKTRGQQVTLRCSPISGHKSVSWYQQVLGQGPQFIFQYYEKEERGRGNFPDRFSARQFPNYSSELNVNALLLGDSALYLCASSALSGASYNEQFFGPGTRLTVL.